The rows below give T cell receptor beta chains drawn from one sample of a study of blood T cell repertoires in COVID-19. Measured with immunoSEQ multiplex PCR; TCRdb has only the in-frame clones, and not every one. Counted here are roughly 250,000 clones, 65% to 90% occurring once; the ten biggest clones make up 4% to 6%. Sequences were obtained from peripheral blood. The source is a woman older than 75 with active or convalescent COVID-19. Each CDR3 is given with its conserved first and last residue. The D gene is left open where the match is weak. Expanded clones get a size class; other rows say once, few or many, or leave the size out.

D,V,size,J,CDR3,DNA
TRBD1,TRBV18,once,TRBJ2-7,CASSPQTGLSSYEQYF,TGTGCCAGCTCACCCCAGACAGGGCTATCCTCCTACGAGCAGTACTTC
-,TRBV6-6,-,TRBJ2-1,CASSQGPYNEQFF,TGTGCCAGCAGTCAGGGGCCCTACAATGAGCAGTTCTTC
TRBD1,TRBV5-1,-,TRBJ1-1,CASTFSRGSTEAFF,TGCGCCAGCACCTTTAGCAGGGGGTCCACTGAAGCTTTCTTT
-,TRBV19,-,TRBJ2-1,CASSIGTIYSYNEQFF,TGTGCCAGTAGTATAGGGACTATCTACTCCTACAATGAGCAGTTCTTC
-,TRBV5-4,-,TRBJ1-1,CASSRKDRGGTEAFF,TGTGCCAGCAGCAGAAAGGATCGGGGGGGGACTGAAGCTTTCTTT
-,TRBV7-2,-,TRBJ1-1,CASSLAGLPNTEAFF,TGTGCCAGCAGCTTAGCGGGGCTACCGAACACTGAAGCTTTCTTT
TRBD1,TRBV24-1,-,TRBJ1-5,CATSDPRDRGASNQPQHF,TGTGCCACCAGTGACCCCCGGGACAGGGGGGCTAGCAATCAGCCCCAGCATTTT
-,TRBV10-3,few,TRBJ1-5,CAISDEPHEPQHF,TGTGCCATCAGTGATGAGCCCCACGAGCCCCAGCATTTT
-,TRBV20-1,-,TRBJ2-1,CSARDPPGQFF,TGCAGTGCCAGGGATCCACCGGGGCAGTTCTTC
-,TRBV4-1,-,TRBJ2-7,CASSQDIQRTGSYEQYF,TGCGCCAGCAGCCAAGATATCCAACGAACGGGGTCCTACGAGCAGTACTTC
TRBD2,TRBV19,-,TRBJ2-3,CASSIHLLGERERGDTQYF,TGTGCCAGTAGTATACACCTCCTAGGCGAGCGGGAGAGGGGAGATACGCAGTATTTT
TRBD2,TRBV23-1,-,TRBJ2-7,CASSQSRKRGGREQYF,TGCGCCAGCAGTCAATCGAGAAAGCGGGGAGGGCGCGAGCAGTACTTC
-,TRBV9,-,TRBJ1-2,CASSRGAFTDNYGYTF,TGTGCCAGCAGCCGAGGAGCGTTCACGGATAACTATGGCTACACCTTC
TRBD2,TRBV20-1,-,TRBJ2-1,CSASRATPDTGAGGYNEQFF,TGCAGTGCTAGTCGGGCGACACCGGACACCGGAGCGGGGGGTTACAATGAGCAGTTCTTC
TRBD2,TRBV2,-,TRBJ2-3,CASSAMGASGYTDTQYF,TGTGCCAGCAGTGCTATGGGGGCTAGCGGGTACACAGATACGCAGTATTTT
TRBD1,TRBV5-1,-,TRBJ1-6,CASSSYTGTGFNSPLHF,TGCGCCAGCAGCTCTTATACCGGGACAGGATTCAATTCACCCCTCCACTTT
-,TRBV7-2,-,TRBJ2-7,CASSLGQSSYEQYF,TGTGCCAGCAGCTTAGGGCAGTCTTCCTACGAGCAGTACTTC
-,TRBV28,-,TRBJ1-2,CASSLRRGKGYTF,TGTGCCAGCAGTTTACGCAGGGGCAAGGGCTACACCTTC
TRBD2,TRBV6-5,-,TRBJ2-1,CASSPGLAGWREQFF,TGTGCCAGCAGCCCGGGACTAGCGGGGTGGAGGGAGCAGTTCTTC
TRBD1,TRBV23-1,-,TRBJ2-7,CASSQSDRAERQYF,TGCGCCAGCAGTCAATCAGACAGGGCTGAGAGGCAGTACTTC
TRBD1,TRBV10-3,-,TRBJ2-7,CAISGDSSYEQYF,TGTGCCATCAGTGGGGACAGCTCCTACGAGCAGTACTTC
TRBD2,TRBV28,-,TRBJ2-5,CASSATSGRAYQETQYF,TGTGCCAGCAGTGCGACTAGCGGGAGGGCCTACCAAGAGACCCAGTACTTC
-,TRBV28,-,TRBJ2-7,CASSFPSPDFRSYEQYF,TGTGCCAGCAGTTTTCCGTCCCCGGACTTCCGCTCCTACGAGCAGTACTTC
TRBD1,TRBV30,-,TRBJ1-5,CAWSVKAGGSYSNQPQHF,TGTGCCTGGAGTGTTAAGGCAGGGGGCAGTTATAGCAATCAGCCCCAGCATTTT
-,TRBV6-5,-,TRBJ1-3,CASSYNRDRYTIYF,TGTGCCAGCAGTTACAACAGGGATCGATACACCATATATTTT
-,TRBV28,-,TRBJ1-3,CASSLIGQMSSGNTIYF,TGTGCCAGCAGTTTGATCGGACAGATGAGCTCTGGAAACACCATATATTTT
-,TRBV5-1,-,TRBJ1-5,CASSLQGDSNQPQHF,TGCGCCAGCAGTTTGCAGGGTGATAGCAATCAGCCCCAGCATTTT
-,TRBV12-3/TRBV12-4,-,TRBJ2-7,CASSTDGVYEQYF,TGTGCCAGCAGCACGGACGGGGTCTACGAGCAGTACTTC
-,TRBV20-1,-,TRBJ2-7,CSAVASYEQYF,TGCAGTGCGGTAGCGTCCTACGAGCAGTACTTC
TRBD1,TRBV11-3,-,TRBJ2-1,CASSLDGPRQGSYNEQFF,TGTGCCAGCAGCTTAGATGGGCCCCGACAGGGGTCCTACAATGAGCAGTTCTTC
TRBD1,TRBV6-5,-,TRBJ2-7,CASSQRTGQSEQYF,TGTGCCAGCAGTCAGAGGACAGGGCAGTCCGAGCAGTACTTC
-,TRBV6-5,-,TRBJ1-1,CASSYSNSREAFF,TGTGCCAGCAGTTACAGTAACAGTAGAGAGGCTTTCTTT
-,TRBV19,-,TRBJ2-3,CASSKDREGGTDTQYF,TGTGCCAGTAGTAAGGACAGGGAGGGGGGCACAGATACGCAGTATTTT